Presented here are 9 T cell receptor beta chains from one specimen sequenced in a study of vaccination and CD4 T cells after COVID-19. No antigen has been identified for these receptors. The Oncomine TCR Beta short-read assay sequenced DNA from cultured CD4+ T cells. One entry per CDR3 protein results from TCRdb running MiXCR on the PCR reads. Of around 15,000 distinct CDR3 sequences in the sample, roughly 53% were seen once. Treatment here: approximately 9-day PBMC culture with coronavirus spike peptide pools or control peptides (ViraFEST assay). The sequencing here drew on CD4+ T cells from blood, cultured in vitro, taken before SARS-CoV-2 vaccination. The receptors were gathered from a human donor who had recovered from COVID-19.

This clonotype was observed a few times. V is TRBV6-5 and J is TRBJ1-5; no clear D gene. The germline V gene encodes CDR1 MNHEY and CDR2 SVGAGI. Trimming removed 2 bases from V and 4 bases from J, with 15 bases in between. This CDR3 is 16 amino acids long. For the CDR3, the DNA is TGTGCCAGCAGTTACCTAATACAAGGATGGAATCAGCCCCAGCATTTT. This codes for CASSYLIQGWNQPQHF.

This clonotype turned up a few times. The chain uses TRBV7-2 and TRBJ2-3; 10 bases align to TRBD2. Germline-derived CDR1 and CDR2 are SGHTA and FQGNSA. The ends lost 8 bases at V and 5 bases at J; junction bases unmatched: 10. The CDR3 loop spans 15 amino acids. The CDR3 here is CASGLGLALVDTQYF. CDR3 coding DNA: TGTGCCAGCGGACTGGGACTAGCGTTGGTAGATACGCAGTATTTT.

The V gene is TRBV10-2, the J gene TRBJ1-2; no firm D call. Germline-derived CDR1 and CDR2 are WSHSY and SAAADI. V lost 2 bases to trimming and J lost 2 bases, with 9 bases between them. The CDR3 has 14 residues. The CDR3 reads CASSENWKNYGYTF. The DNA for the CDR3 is TGCGCCAGCAGTGAGAACTGGAAAAACTATGGCTACACCTTC.

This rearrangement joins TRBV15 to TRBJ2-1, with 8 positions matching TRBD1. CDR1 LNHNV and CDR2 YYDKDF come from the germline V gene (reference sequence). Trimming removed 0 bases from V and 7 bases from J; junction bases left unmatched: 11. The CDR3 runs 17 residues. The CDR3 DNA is TGTGCCACCAGCAGAGATTTCAGGACAGGGAAGTGGAATGAGCAGTTCTTC. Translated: CATSRDFRTGKWNEQFF.

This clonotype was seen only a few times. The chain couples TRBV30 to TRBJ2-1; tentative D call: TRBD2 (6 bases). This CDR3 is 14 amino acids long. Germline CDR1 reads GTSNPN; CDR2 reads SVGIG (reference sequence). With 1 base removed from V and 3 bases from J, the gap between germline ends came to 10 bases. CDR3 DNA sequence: TGTGCCTGGAGTGGGGGACTGCGCTACAATGAGCAGTTCTTC. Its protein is CAWSGGLRYNEQFF.

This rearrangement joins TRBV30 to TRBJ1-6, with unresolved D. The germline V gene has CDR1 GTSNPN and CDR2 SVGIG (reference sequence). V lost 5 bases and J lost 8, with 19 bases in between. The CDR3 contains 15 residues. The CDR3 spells CAWASDPRDDSPLHF. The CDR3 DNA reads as TGTGCCTGGGCTTCGGACCCGAGGGATGATTCACCCCTCCACTTT. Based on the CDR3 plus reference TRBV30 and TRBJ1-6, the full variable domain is SQTIHQWPATLVQPVGSPLSLECTVEGTSNPNLYWYRQAAGRGLQLLFYSVGIGQISSEVPQNLSASRPQDRQFILSSKKLLLSDSGFYLCAWASDPRDDSPLHFGNGTRLTVT.

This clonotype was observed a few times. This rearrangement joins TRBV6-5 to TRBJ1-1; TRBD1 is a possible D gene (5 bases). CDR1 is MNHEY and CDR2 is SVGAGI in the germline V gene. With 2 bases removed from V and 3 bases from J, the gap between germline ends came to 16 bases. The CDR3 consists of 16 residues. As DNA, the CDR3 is TGTGCCAGCAGTTACCCCGTGGGAGGGGAGGACACTGAAGCTTTCTTT. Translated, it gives CASSYPVGGEDTEAFF.

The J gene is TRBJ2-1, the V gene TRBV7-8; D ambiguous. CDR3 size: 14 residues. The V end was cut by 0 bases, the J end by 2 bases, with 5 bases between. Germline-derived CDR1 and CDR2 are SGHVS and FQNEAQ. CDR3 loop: CASSLARAYNEQFF. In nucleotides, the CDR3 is TGTGCCAGCAGCTTAGCCCGCGCCTACAATGAGCAGTTCTTC.

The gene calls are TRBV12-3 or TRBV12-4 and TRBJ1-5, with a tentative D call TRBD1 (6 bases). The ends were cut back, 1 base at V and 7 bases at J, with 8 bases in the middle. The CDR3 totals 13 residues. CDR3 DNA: TGTGCCAGCAGTTTAGAGGGACACCAGCCCCAGCATTTT. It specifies CASSLEGHQPQHF.